This TCR beta chain emerged from a study of T-cell reconstitution after alpha-beta-depleted transplantation in children. Unique molecular identifiers were used to barcode this TCRbeta library. MiXCR was run by TCRdb on the PCR reads, yielding one entry per CDR3 protein. Of hundreds of thousands of distinct CDR3 sequences in the sample, about 16% were seen once. Germline V CDR1 and CDR2: SGHTA, FQGTGA. With 3 bases removed from V and 3 bases from J, the gap between germline ends came to 14 bases. The CDR3 spans 15 residues. This clonotype was counted only a few times. The receptor comes from a male patient younger than 18 who had a stem cell transplant for acute lymphoblastic leukemia, so the T cells may come from the graft donor. V gene TRBV7-3 combines with J gene TRBJ1-2, with a weak D call TRBD1 (5 bases). The sample was PBMCs, mostly from graft donor cells, taken 360 days after TCRalphabeta/CD19-depleted stem cell transplant. As DNA, the CDR3 is TGTGCCAGCAGCTTGTTCTCCGGGGCTGACTATGGCTACACCTTC. Translated, it gives CASSLFSGADYGYTF.